This TCR beta chain was documented in a study of identical twins. All donors were healthy, and all were Caucasian. There are 12 residues in the CDR3. The germline V gene has CDR1 DFQATT and CDR2 SNEGSKA (reference sequence). Ten or more counts support this clonotype. Its antigen is unknown. TCRdb reprocessed the 5' RACE reads with MiXCR, giving one entry per CDR3 protein. The table shows approximately 220,000 distinct CDR3 sequences, with about 7.5% occurring only once. General study points: Cross-sectional statistics, not tracking of the same donors, supported the conclusions. Cord blood beta clonotypes present at high abundance carried fewer insertions; no such pattern appeared in memory repertoires.

These same records also appear under a second study, on yellow fever vaccine responses in identical twins.

The source is a woman younger than 30 in good health. The sequenced material came from memory (CD45RO+) T cells sorted from blood. The genes are TRBV20-1 and TRBJ1-2; TRBD1 is a possible D gene (6 bases). CDR3 coding DNA: TGCAGCCCTGGACAGAATAACTATGGCTACACCTTC. This translates into CSPGQNNYGYTF.